The entry that follows covers one T cell receptor beta chain sequence. The authors' processing: Reference gene primers were amplified, and this amplification served to estimate nucleated cell counts. Measured with immunoSEQ multiplex PCR; TCRdb has only the in-frame clones, and not every one. Clone size and the V and J calls come from that table; the DNA yielded D and trimming. The sample has some 400,000 clones, 70% to 90% seen once. The data belong to a study of blood T cell repertoires in COVID-19. Overall study: Collection of acute and convalescent COVID-19 samples took place in the United States, Italy and Spain.

The V gene's germline CDR1 is SGHRS and CDR2 YFSETQ. This CDR3 has 13 residues. The V gene lost 2 bases and the J gene lost 5 bases, with 10 bases spanning the gap. Participants came from fewer than 25 US areas, aged roughly 18 to 95 years. Two consecutive negative NP/OP PCR tests, clearance, or resolved symptoms defined Cohort 3 recovery. The chain recombines TRBV5-1 with TRBJ2-5; D is unclear. Sequenced sample: PBMCs or T cells enriched from blood (not recorded which). This receptor was obtained from a man aged 25 to 45 who had recovered from COVID-19. The CDR3, as DNA: TGCGCCAGCAGCTTTGACAATGGGGAGACCCAGTACTTC. It is translated as CASSFDNGETQYF.